This record concerns one TCR beta chain sequence. What it binds is unknown. This CDR3 has 13 residues. V lost 6 bases to trimming and J lost 0 bases, with 7 bases between them. Germline assignment: CDR1 LNHDA and CDR2 SQIVND (reference sequence). The data originate from a study of CD8 T cells in ankylosing spondylitis. General observations from the study: As for the disease-linked clones, they showed a CD8+ phenotype and occurred at relatively low frequencies in peripheral blood.

TCRdb processed the 5' RACE reads anew with MiXCR; each CDR3 protein has one entry. The table records a few hundred thousand distinct CDR3 sequences, over 9.5% of them present only once. This sequence was found in a male donor with ankylosing spondylitis or in good health (not recorded which). Sequencing used blood, either unsorted or a sorted T cell fraction (not recorded which). V and J are TRBV19 and TRBJ2-3; D is undetermined. The CDR3 nucleotides are TGTGCCAGTAGGACCCGGAGCACAGATACGCAGTATTTT. As protein: CASRTRSTDTQYF. Using reference TRBV19 and TRBJ2-3 for the parts outside the CDR3, the full variable domain is DGGITQSPKYLFRKEGQNVTLSCEQNLNHDAMYWYRQDPGQGLRLIYYSQIVNDFQKGDIAEGYSVSREKKESFPLTVTSAQKNPTAFYLCASRTRSTDTQYFGPGTRLTVL.